This paragraph reports one T cell receptor (beta chain). The target antigen is unknown. This specimen belongs to a study of CD8 T cells in ankylosing spondylitis. By quantitative 5'-RACE with molecular barcodes, the TCR beta libraries were made. TCRdb reprocessed the 5' RACE reads via MiXCR and lists one record per CDR3 protein. The sample carries about 180,000 distinct CDR3 sequences, approximately 9% recorded once. Trimming removed 5 bases from V and 1 base from J; junction bases left unmatched: 17. The CDR3 length is 19 residues. Looked up from germline, CDR1 is LNHNV and CDR2 is YYDKDF (reference sequence). Findings and caveats of the study: CD8+ disease-linked clones were present at relatively low frequencies in blood. Existing reports had already noted some motif variants in reactive arthritis synovial fluid and blood.

The sample consisted of blood, either unsorted or a sorted T cell fraction (not recorded which). This clonotype was sampled from a female donor with ankylosing spondylitis or in good health (not recorded which). The chain uses TRBV15 and TRBJ2-3; TRBD2 agrees at 8 bases. This CDR3 is CATSSESVRAGGRTDTQYF. CDR3 DNA sequence: TGTGCCACCAGCTCAGAGAGTGTGCGGGCGGGAGGTCGCACAGATACGCAGTATTTT.